A single TCR beta chain is shown here with its context. The V gene's germline CDR1 is SGHVS and CDR2 FQNEAQ. J gave up 10 bases and V 0 bases, and 8 bases lay outside the gene matches. This CDR3 contains 14 residues. The data stem from a study of T cell repertoires in cytomegalovirus infection. From the reads, TCRdb called clonotypes with MiXCR, one entry per CDR3 protein. The sample has roughly 760,000 distinct CDR3 sequences, approximately 34% seen once. The TCR comes from a human donor in good health (CMV status not recorded). Some clones in this sample may be carry-over from other donors' samples. This rearrangement joins TRBV7-8 to TRBJ1-2; TRBD1 aligns across 7 bases. The sequenced sample consisted of PBMCs. The CDR3 coding sequence is TGTGCCAGCAGCTTAGCGACAGGGACTGGTGTCTACACCTTC. Its protein product is CASSLATGTGVYTF.